This T cell receptor beta chain came from a study of T-cell memory formation after mild COVID-19. Whole-study results and caveats: Contracting CD4+ clones sat mainly in CM and EM; CD8+ in EMRA. Later expanders leaned toward CD4+, whereas clones contracting from day 15 to 85 were balanced CD4/CD8.

A 5'RACE reaction primed in the constant segment made cDNA libraries of TCR alpha and TCR beta, and these carried sample barcodes and UMIs. TCRdb re-called the 5' RACE reads through MiXCR, storing one row per CDR3 protein. Of under 250,000 distinct CDR3 sequences listed, over 7.5% are singletons. This clonotype was observed a handful of times. Its specificity is not known. The source material was PBMCs or a T cell subset sorted from them (not recorded which). The sequence was collected from a man between 18 and 35 years old who had mild COVID-19 (a few samples of this study predate the infection). Cell type and time point are not known.

In nucleotides, the CDR3 is TGCAGCACCGATGGACAGGGGAGGTATACGCAGTATTTT. Amino acid sequence: CSTDGQGRYTQYF. The rearrangement joins TRBV29-1 to TRBJ2-3; 9 nucleotides match TRBD1. CDR1 and CDR2 from the germline V gene are SQVTM and ANQGSEA. This CDR3 has 13 residues. Trimming at V came to 8 bases and at J to 7 bases, leaving 10 bases not matched to a gene.